The present T cell receptor beta chain was sequenced within a study of PD-L1 blockade in urothelial cancer. Study context: Atezolizumab therapy began for patients in the mid-2010s, dosed at 1,200 mg intravenously every 3 weeks. Researchers looked at the blood 3 weeks (second dose) and 6 weeks after treatment began. Study-wide results and caveats: Patients with durable benefit had greater blood expansion of tumor-associated TCR clones 3 weeks into treatment.

Germline-derived CDR1 and CDR2 are LNHNV and YYDKDF (reference sequence). With 1 base removed from V and 7 bases from J, the gap between germline ends came to 4 bases. The CDR3 has 12 residues. The diagnosis in patients was locally advanced or metastatic urothelial carcinoma. The protocol was immunoSEQ multiplex PCR, while the TCRdb copy is restricted to in-frame clones and leaves out a portion. The table lists 20,000 to 25,000 clones, around 85% of them singletons, with approximately 3% in the top ten. In this sample, this clone turned up a few times. Its antigen is unknown. The chain is built from TRBV15 and TRBJ1-4; no clear D gene. The starting material was PBMCs, obtained around atezolizumab (anti-PD-L1) treatment. The TCR comes from a man aged 45-60 years with urothelial cancer. CDR3 protein: CATSRVSEKLFF. The CDR3 nucleotides are TGTGCCACCAGCAGAGTGAGTGAAAAACTGTTTTTT.